This T cell receptor beta chain was sequenced in a study of blood T cell repertoires in COVID-19. About this clone itself: The same CDR3 can be traced to other DNA sequences in this sample.

Deletions cut 0 bases from V and 4 bases from J, with 6 bases between. Germline V lookup: CDR1 MNHEY, CDR2 SMNVEV (reference sequence). The CDR3 runs 13 residues. Clones were sequenced by immunoSEQ multiplex PCR, and TCRdb holds only the in-frame ones, with some missing. The sample holds 110,000 to 150,000 clones, 82% seen once. The source is a woman aged 80 or over with acute or convalescent COVID-19. The sample was peripheral blood. The chain joins TRBV27 to TRBJ1-2, with D unclear. CDR3 residues: CASSLSRLYGYTF. The DNA for the CDR3 is TGTGCCAGCAGTTTATCGAGGCTCTATGGCTACACCTTC.